A single sample gave rise to the 3 T cell receptor beta chains below, sequenced in a study of OX40 agonist ivuxolimab in advanced cancers. Library preparation employed the immunoSEQ multiplex PCR assay. As stored in TCRdb, this immuneACCESS dataset retains in-frame rearrangements with V and J assigned. A fraction of the clones does not appear; measured against another copy, unresolved V genes explain less than half of the discrepancy, and the remainder lacks a known reason. Here the sample has over 10,000 clones; roughly two thirds occur a single time. The ten largest account for roughly 29% of the sample. Sample: CD4+ or CD8+ T cells sorted from blood, taken in a trial of the OX40 agonist ivuxolimab. The receptor source for this set is an adult with an advanced solid tumor such as melanoma, head and neck, liver or kidney cancer.

This rearrangement joins TRBV6-6 to TRBJ1-1; weak D call: TRBD1 (5 bases). V was shortened by 6 bases and J by 8 bases, with 16 bases between the two germline ends. CDR1 and CDR2 from the germline V gene are MNHNY and SVGAGI (reference sequence). CDR3 length equals 13 residues. The CDR3 DNA reads as TGTGCCAGCAGCCCTCCCTCGGGGCTGGAAGCTTTCTTT. Amino acid sequence: CASSPPSGLEAFF.

The chain has TRBV5-1 and TRBJ2-1; D is possibly TRBD1 or TRBD2 (5 bases each). Trimming left V 3 bases short and J 8 bases short, with 15 bases between. The germline gives CDR1 SGHRS, CDR2 YFSETQ. The CDR3 runs to 14 residues. The CDR3 reads CASSSGTLQYEQFF. DNA for the CDR3: TGCGCCAGCAGCTCCGGGACCTTACAGTATGAGCAGTTCTTC.

V is TRBV28 and J is TRBJ2-6, with D tentatively TRBD1 or TRBD2 (5 bases each). V was cut by 3 bases and J by 0 bases, with 21 bases left in between. Germline V CDR1 and CDR2: MDHEN, SYDVKM. The CDR3 sequence is 20 residues long. DNA of the CDR3: TGTGCCAGCAGTTTTCTACCGGGACGGAACCATGACTCTGGGGCCAACGTCCTGACTTTC. Translated, it gives CASSFLPGRNHDSGANVLTF. Together with reference TRBV28 and TRBJ2-6, the CDR3 gives the full variable domain: DVKVTQSSRYLVKRTGEKVFLECVQDMDHENMFWYRQDPGLGLRLIYFSYDVKMKEKGDIPEGYSVSREKKERFSLILESASTNQTSMYLCASSFLPGRNHDSGANVLTFGAGSRLTVL.